The clone carrying this T cell receptor beta chain occurred a few times. The data belong to a study of CD8+ T cells in alopecia areata. Sample treatment: oral pan-JAK inhibitor, 5-10 mg twice daily. Sequencing relied on a cDNA template that was reverse transcribed from extracted RNA. Clones were sequenced by immunoSEQ multiplex PCR, and TCRdb holds only the in-frame ones, with some missing. The sample has more than 140,000 clones; about 85% are singletons. Germline V gene data show CDR1 as SEHNR and CDR2 as FQNEAQ (reference sequence). This CDR3 comprises 16 residues. Trimming removed 6 bases from V and 0 bases from J, with 15 bases in between.

V gene TRBV7-9 combines with J gene TRBJ2-1; D is perhaps TRBD2 (5 bases). This material consisted of CD8+ T cells sorted from blood, taken at week 4, from a patient treated with tofacitinib. This TCR came from a human donor with alopecia areata. The CDR3 loop reads CASSPESGSSYNEQFF. The CDR3, as DNA: TGTGCCAGCAGTCCCGAGAGCGGCAGCTCCTACAATGAGCAGTTCTTC.